This T cell receptor (beta chain) stems from a study of shared clonotypes between healthy human individuals. The overall study: The cohort had a couple of women and a few men, ages 18 to 49. Study findings and constraints: Some naive CD4 clonotypes, 4% to 6%, turned up in common across a few donors.

Clones were sequenced by immunoSEQ multiplex PCR, and TCRdb holds only the in-frame ones, with some missing. Altogether fewer than 850,000 clones are present, less than 95% being singletons, with the ten largest covering 34%. Per the germline V gene, CDR1 is MDHEN and CDR2 is SYDVKM. V gave up 2 bases and J gave up 5 bases, with 10 bases separating them. The CDR3 extends over 13 amino acids. This clone came up a few times. The antigen is unknown. Recent vaccinations or acute infections were absent in the healthy HIV-negative adult donors. Sequenced input: memory CD8+ T cells from PBMCs. Subset of the sample: CD45RO+ cells pooled with CCR7-negative TemRA cells. This sequence joins TRBV28 and TRBJ2-7; D is perhaps TRBD2 (6 bases). This clonotype was obtained from a man between 18 and 29 years old in good health. Some clones in this sample may be carry-over from other donors' samples. CDR3 protein: CASSLAGTDEQYF. The CDR3 DNA follows: TGTGCCAGCAGTTTAGCGGGAACGGACGAGCAGTACTTC.